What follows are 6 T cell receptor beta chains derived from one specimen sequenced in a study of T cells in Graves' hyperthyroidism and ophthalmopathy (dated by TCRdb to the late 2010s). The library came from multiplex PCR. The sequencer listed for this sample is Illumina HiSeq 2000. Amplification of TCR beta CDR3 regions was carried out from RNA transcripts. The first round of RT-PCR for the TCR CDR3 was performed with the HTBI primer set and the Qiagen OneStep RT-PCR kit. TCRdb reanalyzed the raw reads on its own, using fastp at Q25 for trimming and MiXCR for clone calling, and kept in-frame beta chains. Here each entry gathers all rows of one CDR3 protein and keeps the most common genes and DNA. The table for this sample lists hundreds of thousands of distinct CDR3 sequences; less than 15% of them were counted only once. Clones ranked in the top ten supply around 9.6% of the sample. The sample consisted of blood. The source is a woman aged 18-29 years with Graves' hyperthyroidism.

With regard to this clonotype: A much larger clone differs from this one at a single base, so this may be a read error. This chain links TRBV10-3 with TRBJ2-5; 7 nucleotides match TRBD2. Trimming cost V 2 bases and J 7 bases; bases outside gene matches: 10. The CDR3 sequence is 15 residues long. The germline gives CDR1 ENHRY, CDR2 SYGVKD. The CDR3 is CAISEPKRSSGTQYF. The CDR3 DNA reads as TGTGCCATCAGTGAGCCGAAGAGGTCTAGCGGGACCCAGTACTTC.

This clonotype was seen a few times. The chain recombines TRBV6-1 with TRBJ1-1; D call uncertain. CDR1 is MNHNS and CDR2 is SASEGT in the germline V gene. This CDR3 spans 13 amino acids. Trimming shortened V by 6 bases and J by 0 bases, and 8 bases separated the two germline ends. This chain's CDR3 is CASRSPMNTEAFF. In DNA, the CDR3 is TGTGCCAGCAGATCCCCAATGAACACTGAAGCTTTCTTT.

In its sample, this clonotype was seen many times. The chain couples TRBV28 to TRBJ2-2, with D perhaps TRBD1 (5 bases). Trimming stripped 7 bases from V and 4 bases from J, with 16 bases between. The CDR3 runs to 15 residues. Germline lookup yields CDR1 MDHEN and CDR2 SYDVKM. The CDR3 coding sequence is TGTGCCAGCAAACCGTACAGGATTATCACCGGGGAGCTGTTTTTT. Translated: CASKPYRIITGELFF.

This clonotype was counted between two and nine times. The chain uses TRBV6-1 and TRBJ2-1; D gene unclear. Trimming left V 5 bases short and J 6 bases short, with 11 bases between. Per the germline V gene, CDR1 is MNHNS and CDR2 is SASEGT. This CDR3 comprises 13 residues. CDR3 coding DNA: TGTGCCAGCAGTTGCCCGACTTGCAATGAGCAGTTCTTC. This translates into CASSCPTCNEQFF.

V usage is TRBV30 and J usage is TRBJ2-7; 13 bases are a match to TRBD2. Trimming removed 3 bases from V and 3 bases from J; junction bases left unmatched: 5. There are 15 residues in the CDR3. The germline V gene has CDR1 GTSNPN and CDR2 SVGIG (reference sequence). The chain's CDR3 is CAWSRGLAGIYEQYF. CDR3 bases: TGTGCCTGGAGCCGGGGACTAGCGGGGATCTACGAGCAGTACTTC.

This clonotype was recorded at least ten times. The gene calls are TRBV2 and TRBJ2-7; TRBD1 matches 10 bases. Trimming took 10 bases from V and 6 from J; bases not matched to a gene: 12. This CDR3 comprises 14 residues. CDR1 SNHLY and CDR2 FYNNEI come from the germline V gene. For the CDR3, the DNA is TGTGCCACCGATCCGGGACAGGGGATTTCCGAGCAGTACTTC. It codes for CATDPGQGISEQYF. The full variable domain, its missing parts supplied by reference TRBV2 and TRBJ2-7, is EPEVTQTPSHQVTQMGQEVILRCVPISNHLYFYWYRQILGQKVEFLVSFYNNEISEKSEIFDDQFSVERPDGSNFTLKIRSTKLEDSAMYFCATDPGQGISEQYFGPGTRLTVT.